This T cell receptor (beta chain) was retrieved from a study of blood T cell repertoires in COVID-19. Whole-study context: Samples of COVID-19 (acute and convalescent) were obtained from the United States, Italy and Spain.

Of note for this clone: Distinct nucleotide sequences in the sample also encode this CDR3.

Per the original methods: Estimates of nucleated cell counts were drawn from the amplification of reference gene primers. Clones were read by immunoSEQ multiplex PCR, and TCRdb kept only the in-frame ones, dropping some. V and J calls and clone size are as listed in that table; D and trimming were resolved from the DNA. The sample shows roughly 160,000 clones, around four fifths of them seen only once. Seattle participants joined during active infection and were tracked over time. The sequencing input was peripheral blood. This receptor was identified in an elderly woman with COVID-19, enrolled during active disease.

CDR3 protein: CATSRRQGNTEAFF. In DNA form, the CDR3 reads TGTGCCACCAGCAGAAGACAGGGCAACACTGAAGCTTTCTTT. V and J are TRBV15 and TRBJ1-1; 7 bases are shared with TRBD1. Germline CDR1 is LNHNV and CDR2 is YYDKDF (reference sequence). This CDR3 contains 14 residues. V lost 2 bases and J lost 2; bases outside the gene matches: 2.